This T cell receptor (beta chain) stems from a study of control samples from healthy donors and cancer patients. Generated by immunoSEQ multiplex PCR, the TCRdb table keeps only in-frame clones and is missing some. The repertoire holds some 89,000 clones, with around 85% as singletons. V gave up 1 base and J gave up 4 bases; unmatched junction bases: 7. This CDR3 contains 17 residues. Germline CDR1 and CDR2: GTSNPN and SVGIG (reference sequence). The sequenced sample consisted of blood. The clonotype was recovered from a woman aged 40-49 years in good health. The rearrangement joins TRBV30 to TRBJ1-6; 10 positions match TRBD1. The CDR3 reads CAWSAPPGQGYNSPLHF. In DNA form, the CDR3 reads TGTGCCTGGAGTGCCCCCCCGGGACAGGGGTATAATTCACCCCTCCACTTT.